This TCR beta chain was captured by sequencing in a study of siplizumab effects on memory and regulatory T cells. As regards this clone: Its antigen is still unknown.

CDR1 and CDR2 from the germline V gene are GTSNPN and SVGIG (reference sequence). The CDR3 is made up of 13 amino acids. V shed 5 bases and J 2 bases; nucleotides not matched to a gene: 4. Assay used: immunoSEQ multiplex PCR; TCRdb lists only in-frame clones, some missing. The table includes 56,000 or so clones, around 97% detected once. The study, taken as a whole, reports: Naive T cells seemed more diverse than memory cells; they also seemed major alloresponse contributors.

The TCR was taken from a human donor in good health. The sequenced sample was naive CD8+ T cells sorted from blood. V gene TRBV30 combines with J gene TRBJ2-7; 9 positions agree with TRBD1. The CDR3 protein is CAWGTGSTYEQYF. CDR3 in DNA: TGTGCCTGGGGGACAGGGTCAACCTACGAGCAGTACTTC.